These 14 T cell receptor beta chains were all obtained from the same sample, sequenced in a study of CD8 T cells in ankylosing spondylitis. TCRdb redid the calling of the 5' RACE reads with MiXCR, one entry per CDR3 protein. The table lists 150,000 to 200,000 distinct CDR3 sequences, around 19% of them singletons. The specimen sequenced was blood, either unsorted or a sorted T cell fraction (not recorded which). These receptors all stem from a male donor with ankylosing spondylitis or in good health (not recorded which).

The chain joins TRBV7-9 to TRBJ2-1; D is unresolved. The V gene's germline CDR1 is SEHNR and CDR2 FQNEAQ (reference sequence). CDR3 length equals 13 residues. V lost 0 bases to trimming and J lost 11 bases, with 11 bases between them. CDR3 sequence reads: CASSLADIRKQFF. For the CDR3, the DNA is TGTGCCAGCAGCTTAGCGGATATAAGAAAGCAGTTCTTC.

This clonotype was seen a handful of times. CDR3 loop: CASKPSGSGYTGELFF. DNA for the CDR3: TGTGCCAGCAAACCTAGCGGGAGTGGGTACACCGGGGAGCTGTTTTTT. V gene TRBV12-3 or TRBV12-4 combines with J gene TRBJ2-2; 10 bases map to TRBD2. The CDR3 consists of 16 residues. The V segment lost 7 bases and the J segment 3 bases; nucleotides outside the gene matches: 8.

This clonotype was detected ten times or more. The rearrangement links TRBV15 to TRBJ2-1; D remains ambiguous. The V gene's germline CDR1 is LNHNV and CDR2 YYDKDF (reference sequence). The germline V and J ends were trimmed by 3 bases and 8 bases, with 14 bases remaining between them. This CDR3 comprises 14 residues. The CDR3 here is CATSSGLSVDEQFF. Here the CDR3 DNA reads TGTGCCACCAGCAGCGGTCTCAGCGTCGATGAGCAGTTCTTC.

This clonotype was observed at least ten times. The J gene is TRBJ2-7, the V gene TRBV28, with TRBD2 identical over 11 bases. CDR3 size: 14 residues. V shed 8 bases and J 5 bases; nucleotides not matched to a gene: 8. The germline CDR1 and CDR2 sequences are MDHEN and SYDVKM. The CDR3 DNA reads TGTGCCAGCCTAACTAGCGGGAGTAAGAACGAGCAGTACTTC. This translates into CASLTSGSKNEQYF.

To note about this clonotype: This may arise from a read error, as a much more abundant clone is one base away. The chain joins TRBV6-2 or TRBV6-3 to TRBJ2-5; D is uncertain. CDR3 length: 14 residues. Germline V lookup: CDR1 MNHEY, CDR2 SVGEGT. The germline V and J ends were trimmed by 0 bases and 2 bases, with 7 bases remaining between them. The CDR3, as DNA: TGTGCCAGCAGTTACTCTTACATACAAGAGACCCAGTACTTC. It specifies CASSYSYIQETQYF.

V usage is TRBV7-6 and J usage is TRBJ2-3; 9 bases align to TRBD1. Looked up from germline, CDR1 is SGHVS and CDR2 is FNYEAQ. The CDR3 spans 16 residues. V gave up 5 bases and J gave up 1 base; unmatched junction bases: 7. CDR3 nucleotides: TGTGCCAGCAGCCGCCAGACAGGGGGTCGCACAGATACGCAGTATTTT. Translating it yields CASSRQTGGRTDTQYF.

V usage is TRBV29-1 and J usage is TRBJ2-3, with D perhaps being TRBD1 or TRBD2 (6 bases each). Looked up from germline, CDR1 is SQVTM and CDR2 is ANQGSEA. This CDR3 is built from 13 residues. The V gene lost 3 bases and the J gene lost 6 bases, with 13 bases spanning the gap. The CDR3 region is CSVEERGADTQYF. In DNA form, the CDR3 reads TGCAGCGTTGAGGAGAGGGGGGCGGATACGCAGTATTTT.

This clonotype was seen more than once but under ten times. The chain's CDR3 is CASSLRGGGQGTDTQYF. The CDR3 region has the DNA TGTGCCAGCAGCTTAAGGGGAGGAGGACAAGGGACAGATACGCAGTATTTT. This sequence joins TRBV11-2 and TRBJ2-3; weak D call: TRBD2 (6 bases). The CDR3 is made up of 17 amino acids. V was shortened by 2 bases and J by 3 bases, with 18 bases between the two germline ends. Germline lookup yields CDR1 SGHAT and CDR2 FQNNGV.

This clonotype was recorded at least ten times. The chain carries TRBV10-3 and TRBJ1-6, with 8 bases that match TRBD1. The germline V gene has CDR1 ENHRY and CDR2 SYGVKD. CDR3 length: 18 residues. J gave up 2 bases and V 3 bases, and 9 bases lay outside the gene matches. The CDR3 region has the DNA TGTGCCATCAGTGACAGGACAGGGTCCAAAGCCTATAATTCACCCCTCCACTTT. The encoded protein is CAISDRTGSKAYNSPLHF.

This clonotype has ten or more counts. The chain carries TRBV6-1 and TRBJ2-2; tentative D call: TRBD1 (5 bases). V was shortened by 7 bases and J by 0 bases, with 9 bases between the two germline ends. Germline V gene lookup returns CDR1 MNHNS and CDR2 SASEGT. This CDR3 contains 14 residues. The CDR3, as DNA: TGTGCCAGCATACGACAGACGAACACCGGGGAGCTGTTTTTT. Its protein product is CASIRQTNTGELFF.

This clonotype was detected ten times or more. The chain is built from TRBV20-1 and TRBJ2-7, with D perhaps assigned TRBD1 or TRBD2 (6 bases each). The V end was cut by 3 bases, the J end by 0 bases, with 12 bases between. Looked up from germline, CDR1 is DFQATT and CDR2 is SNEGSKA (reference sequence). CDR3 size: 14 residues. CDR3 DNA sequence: TGCAGTGCTAGTAGGGGGGCAAGCTCCTACGAGCAGTACTTC. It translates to CSASRGASSYEQYF.

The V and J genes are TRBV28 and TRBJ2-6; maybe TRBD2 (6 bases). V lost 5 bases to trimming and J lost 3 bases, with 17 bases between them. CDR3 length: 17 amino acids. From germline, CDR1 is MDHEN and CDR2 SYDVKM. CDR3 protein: CASSPPVGDFGANVLTF. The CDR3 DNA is TGTGCCAGCAGTCCCCCGGTGGGGGACTTTGGGGCCAACGTCCTGACTTTC.

CDR3 amino acids: CASSLARDGYGYTF. The CDR3 coding sequence is TGTGCCAGCAGCTTGGCAAGGGACGGCTATGGCTACACCTTC. The chain links TRBV11-2 to TRBJ1-2; tentatively, D is TRBD1 (5 bases). This CDR3 has 14 residues. Trimming removed 3 bases at V and 4 bases at J, with 12 bases between. Germline V CDR1 and CDR2: SGHAT, FQNNGV.

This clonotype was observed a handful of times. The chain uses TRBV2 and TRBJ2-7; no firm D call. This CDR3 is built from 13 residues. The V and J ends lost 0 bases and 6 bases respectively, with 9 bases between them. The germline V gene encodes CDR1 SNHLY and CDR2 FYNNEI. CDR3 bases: TGTGCCAGCAGTGAAGCTTACAGAGGCGAGCAGTACTTC. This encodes CASSEAYRGEQYF.